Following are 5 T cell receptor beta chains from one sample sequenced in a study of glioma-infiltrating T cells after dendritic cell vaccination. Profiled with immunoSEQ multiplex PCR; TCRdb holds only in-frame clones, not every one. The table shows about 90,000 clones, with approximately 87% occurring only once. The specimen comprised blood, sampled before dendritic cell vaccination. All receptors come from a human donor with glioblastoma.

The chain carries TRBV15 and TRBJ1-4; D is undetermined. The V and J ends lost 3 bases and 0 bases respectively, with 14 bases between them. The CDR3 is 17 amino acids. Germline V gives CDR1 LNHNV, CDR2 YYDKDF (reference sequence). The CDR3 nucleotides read TGTGCCACCAGCAGGGCCTTAATTGGTGCAACTAATGAAAAACTGTTTTTT. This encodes CATSRALIGATNEKLFF.

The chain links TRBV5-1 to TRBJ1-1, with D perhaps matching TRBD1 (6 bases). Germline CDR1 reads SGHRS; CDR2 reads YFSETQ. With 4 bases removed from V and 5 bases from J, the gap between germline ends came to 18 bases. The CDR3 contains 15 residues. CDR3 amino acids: CASSLWGGRGTEAFF. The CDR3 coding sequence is TGCGCCAGCAGCCTGTGGGGGGGGCGCGGGACTGAAGCTTTCTTT.

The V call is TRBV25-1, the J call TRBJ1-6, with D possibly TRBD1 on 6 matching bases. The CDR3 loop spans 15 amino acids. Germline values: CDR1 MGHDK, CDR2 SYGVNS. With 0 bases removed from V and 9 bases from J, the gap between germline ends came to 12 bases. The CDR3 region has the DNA TGTGCCAGCAGTGAATACACAGGGAAGGGTTCACCCCTCCACTTT. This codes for CASSEYTGKGSPLHF.

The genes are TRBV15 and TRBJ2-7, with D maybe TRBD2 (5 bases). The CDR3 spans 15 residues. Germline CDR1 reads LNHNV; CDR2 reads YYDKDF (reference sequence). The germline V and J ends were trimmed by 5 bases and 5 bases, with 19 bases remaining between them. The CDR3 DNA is TGTGCCACCAGCCCATTCGGAGGTGAATACGACGAGCAGTACTTC. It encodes CATSPFGGEYDEQYF. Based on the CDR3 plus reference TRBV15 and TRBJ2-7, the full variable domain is DAMVIQNPRYQVTQFGKPVTLSCSQTLNHNVMYWYQQKSSQAPKLLFHYYDKDFNNEADTPDNFQSRRPNTSFCFLDIRSPGLGDTAMYLCATSPFGGEYDEQYFGPGTRLTVT.

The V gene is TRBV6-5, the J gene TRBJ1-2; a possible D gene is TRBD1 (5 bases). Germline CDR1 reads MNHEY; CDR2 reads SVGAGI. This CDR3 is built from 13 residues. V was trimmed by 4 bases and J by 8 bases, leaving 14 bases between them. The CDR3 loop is CASSSTPGLGYTF. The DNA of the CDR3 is TGTGCCAGCAGTTCAACCCCAGGGTTAGGCTACACCTTC.